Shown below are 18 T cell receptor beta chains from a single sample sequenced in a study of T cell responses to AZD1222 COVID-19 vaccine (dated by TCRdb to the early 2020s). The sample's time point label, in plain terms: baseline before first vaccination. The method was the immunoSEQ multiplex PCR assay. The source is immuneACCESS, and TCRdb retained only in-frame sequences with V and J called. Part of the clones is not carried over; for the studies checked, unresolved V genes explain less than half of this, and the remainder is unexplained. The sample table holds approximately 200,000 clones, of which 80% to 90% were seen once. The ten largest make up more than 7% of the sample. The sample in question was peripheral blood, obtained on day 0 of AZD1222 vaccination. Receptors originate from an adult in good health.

CDR3 sequence (DNA): TGTGCTAGTGGTTTGGATAGGGGCACTGAAGCTTTCTTT. It encodes CASGLDRGTEAFF. The genes are TRBV12-5 and TRBJ1-1, with D maybe TRBD1 (5 bases). CDR1 is LGHNT and CDR2 is FRNRAP in the germline V gene. Between the trimmed V and J ends, which lost 1 base and 4 bases, there was a span of 7 bases. The CDR3 spans 13 residues.

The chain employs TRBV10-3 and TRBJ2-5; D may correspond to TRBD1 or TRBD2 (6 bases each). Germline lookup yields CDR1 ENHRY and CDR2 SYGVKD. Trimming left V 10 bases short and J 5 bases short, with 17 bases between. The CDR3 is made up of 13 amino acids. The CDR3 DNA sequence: TGTGCCAGCGCGGCCGGGGGCGCGGAGACCCAGTACTTC. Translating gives CASAAGGAETQYF.

The CDR3 DNA is TGCGCCAGCAGTAGAGCGGGGATCGAGACCCAGTACTTC. Protein sequence: CASSRAGIETQYF. The chain recombines TRBV5-1 with TRBJ2-5, with 7 bases lining up with TRBD2. V was clipped by 5 bases and J by 5 bases; unmatched bases: 6. The CDR3 runs to 13 residues. Germline CDR1 reads SGHRS; CDR2 reads YFSETQ.

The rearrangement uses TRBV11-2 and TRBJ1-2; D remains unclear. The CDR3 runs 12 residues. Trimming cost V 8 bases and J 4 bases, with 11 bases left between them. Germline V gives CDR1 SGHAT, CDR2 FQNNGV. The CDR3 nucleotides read TGTGCCAGCTCAGGAAGTCTCTATGGCTACACCTTC. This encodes CASSGSLYGYTF.

In DNA form, the CDR3 reads TGTGCCAGCAGCTTCATAACAGCCAATAATTCACCCCTCCACTTT. Translated, it gives CASSFITANNSPLHF. The chain has TRBV7-2 and TRBJ1-6; D call uncertain. From germline, CDR1 is SGHTA and CDR2 FQGNSA. The CDR3 has 15 residues. Between the trimmed V and J ends, which lost 3 bases and 5 bases, there was a span of 11 bases.

In nucleotides, the CDR3 is TGTGCCAGCAGTAGGGTAGGGGAAAGCGAGCAGTACTTC. Translating it yields CASSRVGESEQYF. The V call is TRBV7-2, the J call TRBJ2-7; a possible D gene is TRBD1 (5 bases). The V gene lost 6 bases and the J gene lost 6 bases, with 15 bases spanning the gap. Germline CDR1 SGHTA, CDR2 FQGNSA. The CDR3 is made up of 13 amino acids.

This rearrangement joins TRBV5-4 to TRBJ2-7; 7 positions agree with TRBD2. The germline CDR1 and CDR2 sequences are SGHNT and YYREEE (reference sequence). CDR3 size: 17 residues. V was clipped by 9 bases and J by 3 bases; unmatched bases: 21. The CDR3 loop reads CATQSGVTAYSLYEQYF. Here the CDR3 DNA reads TGTGCCACTCAAAGCGGGGTGACAGCTTATTCTCTCTACGAGCAGTACTTC.

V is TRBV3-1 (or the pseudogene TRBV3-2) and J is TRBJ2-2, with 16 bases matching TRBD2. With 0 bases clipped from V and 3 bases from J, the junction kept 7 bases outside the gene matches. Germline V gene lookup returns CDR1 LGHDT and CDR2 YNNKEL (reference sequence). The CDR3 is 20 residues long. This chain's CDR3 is CASSQEGGTSGGADTGELFF. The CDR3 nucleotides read TGTGCCAGCAGCCAAGAAGGAGGGACTAGCGGGGGGGCAGACACCGGGGAGCTGTTTTTT.

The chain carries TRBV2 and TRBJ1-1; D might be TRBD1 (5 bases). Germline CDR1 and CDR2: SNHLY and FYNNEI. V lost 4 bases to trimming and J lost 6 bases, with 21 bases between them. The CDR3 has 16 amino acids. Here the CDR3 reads CASSAPHQTGLPEAFF. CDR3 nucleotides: TGTGCCAGCAGTGCCCCCCATCAGACGGGGCTACCTGAAGCTTTCTTT. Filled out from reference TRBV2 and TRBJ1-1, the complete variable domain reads EPEVTQTPSHQVTQMGQEVILRCVPISNHLYFYWYRQILGQKVEFLVSFYNNEISEKSEIFDDQFSVERPDGSNFTLKIRSTKLEDSAMYFCASSAPHQTGLPEAFFGQGTRLTVV.

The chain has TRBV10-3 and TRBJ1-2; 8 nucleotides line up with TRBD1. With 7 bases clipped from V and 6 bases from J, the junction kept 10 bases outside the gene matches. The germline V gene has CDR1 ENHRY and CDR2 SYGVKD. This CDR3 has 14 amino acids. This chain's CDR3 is CAITDGQGTDGYTF. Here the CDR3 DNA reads TGTGCCATCACCGACGGACAGGGAACGGATGGCTACACCTTC.

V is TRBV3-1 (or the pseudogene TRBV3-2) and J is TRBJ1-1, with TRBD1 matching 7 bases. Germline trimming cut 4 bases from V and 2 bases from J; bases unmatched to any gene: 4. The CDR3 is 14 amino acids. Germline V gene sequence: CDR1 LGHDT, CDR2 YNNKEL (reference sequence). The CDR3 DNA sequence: TGTGCCAGCAGCCGCCGGGACAGAAACACTGAAGCTTTCTTT. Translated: CASSRRDRNTEAFF.

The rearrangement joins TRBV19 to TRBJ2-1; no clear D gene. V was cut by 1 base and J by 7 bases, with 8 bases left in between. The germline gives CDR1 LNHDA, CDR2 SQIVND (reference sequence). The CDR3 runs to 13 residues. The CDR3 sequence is CASSIVLRNEQFF. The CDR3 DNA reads TGTGCCAGTAGTATAGTGTTAAGGAATGAGCAGTTCTTC.

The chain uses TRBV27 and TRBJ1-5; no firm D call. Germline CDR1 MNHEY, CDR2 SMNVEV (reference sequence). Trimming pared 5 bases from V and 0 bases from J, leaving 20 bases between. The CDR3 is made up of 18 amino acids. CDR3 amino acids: CASSVKEGEGYSNQPQHF. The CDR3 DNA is TGTGCCAGCAGTGTTAAGGAGGGAGAGGGTTATAGCAATCAGCCCCAGCATTTT.

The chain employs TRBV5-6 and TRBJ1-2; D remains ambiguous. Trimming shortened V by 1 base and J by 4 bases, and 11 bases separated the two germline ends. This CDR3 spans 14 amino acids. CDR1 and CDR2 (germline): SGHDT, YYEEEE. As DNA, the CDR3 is TGTGCCAGCAGCTTGCCTCAATCCTTCTATGGCTACACCTTC. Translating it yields CASSLPQSFYGYTF.

The CDR3: CATSRAGLAEQETQYF. Written as DNA, the CDR3 is TGTGCCACCAGCAGAGCGGGACTAGCTGAACAAGAGACCCAGTACTTC. This chain connects TRBV15 to TRBJ2-5, with 9 nucleotides matching TRBD2. The CDR3 extends over 16 amino acids. Germline CDR1 is LNHNV and CDR2 is YYDKDF (reference sequence). V lost 1 base, J lost 2 bases, and 5 bases stayed unmatched.

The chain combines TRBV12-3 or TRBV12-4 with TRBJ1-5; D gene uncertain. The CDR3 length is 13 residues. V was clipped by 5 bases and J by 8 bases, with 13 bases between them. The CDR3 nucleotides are TGTGCCAGCAGTATGACACGGGTAGAGCCCCAGCATTTT. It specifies CASSMTRVEPQHF.

In nucleotides, the CDR3 is TGTGCCAGCTCGCCCCTAGCGGGGCCCCAAGAGACCCAGTACTTC. As protein: CASSPLAGPQETQYF. The V call is TRBV18, the J call TRBJ2-5; 9 bases match TRBD2. This CDR3 region has 15 residues. CDR1 and CDR2 from the germline V gene are KGHSH and LQKENI. V dropped 6 bases and J dropped 1; count of bases not matched to a gene: 6.

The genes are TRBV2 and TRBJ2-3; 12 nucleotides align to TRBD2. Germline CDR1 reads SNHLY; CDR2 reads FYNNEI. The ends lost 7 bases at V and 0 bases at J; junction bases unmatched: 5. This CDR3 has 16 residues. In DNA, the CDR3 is TGTGCCAGCACGGGACTAGCGGGCCCTAGCACAGATACGCAGTATTTT. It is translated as CASTGLAGPSTDTQYF.